These 20 T cell receptor beta chains share one sample of origin, sequenced in a study of cytomegalovirus exposure and HLA in healthy donors (dated by TCRdb to between 2016 and 2019). Library method: the immunoSEQ multiplex PCR assay. TCRdb provides this immuneACCESS table in a form limited to in-frame rearrangements. Some clones are lacking; in checked studies, under half of them reflect an unresolved V gene, and why the rest are absent is not known. Here the sample has about 280,000 clones; roughly 88% occur a single time. Clones ranked in the top ten supply over 0.7% of the sample. The specimen sequenced was PBMCs. The receptors come from a woman under 30 in good health and CMV-seronegative.

The CDR3 protein is CASSSPPGTLAEKTQYF. The CDR3 DNA sequence: TGTGCCAGCAGCTCCCCACCGGGGACTTTGGCGGAAAAGACCCAGTACTTC. This chain links TRBV5-4 with TRBJ2-5, with D possibly matching TRBD2 (6 bases). The CDR3 is 17 amino acids. Germline lookup yields CDR1 SGHNT and CDR2 YYREEE (reference sequence). With 3 bases removed from V and 6 bases from J, the gap between germline ends came to 24 bases.

Points on this clone: Other DNA sequences in the same sample also yield this CDR3. The chain combines TRBV7-9 with TRBJ2-7; D possibly corresponds to TRBD2 (5 bases). The V end was cut by 6 bases, the J end by 2 bases, with 8 bases between. From germline, CDR1 is SEHNR and CDR2 FQNEAQ (reference sequence). The CDR3 covers 12 residues. CDR3 coding DNA: TGTGCCAGCAGTCTCGGGGCCTACGAGCAGTACTTC. It codes for CASSLGAYEQYF.

The V gene is TRBV10-1, the J gene TRBJ1-6; 8 nucleotides align to TRBD1. Germline trimming cut 0 bases from V and 14 bases from J; bases unmatched to any gene: 3. Per the germline V gene, CDR1 is WNHNN and CDR2 is SYGVQD (reference sequence). This CDR3 spans 13 amino acids. The CDR3 loop is CASSESDRATLHF. CDR3 nucleotides: TGCGCCAGCAGTGAGTCGGACAGGGCAACCCTCCACTTT.

V usage is TRBV4-1 and J usage is TRBJ1-4; 9 bases are shared with TRBD1. CDR3 length equals 16 residues. V was clipped by 0 bases and J by 8 bases; unmatched bases: 7. The germline gives CDR1 MGHRA, CDR2 YSYEKL. The CDR3 spells CASSQEGTGTREKLFF. DNA of the CDR3: TGCGCCAGCAGCCAAGAGGGGACAGGGACGAGGGAAAAACTGTTTTTT.

J is TRBJ2-1 and V is TRBV5-1; TRBD2 aligns across 10 bases. The CDR3 is made up of 16 amino acids. The J segment lost 8 bases and the V segment lost 0 bases, leaving 8 bases of the junction unmatched. The germline V gene has CDR1 SGHRS and CDR2 YFSETQ. The CDR3 region is CASSLGPSGSIYEQFF. For the CDR3, the DNA is TGCGCCAGCAGCTTGGGCCCTAGCGGGAGTATCTATGAGCAGTTCTTC.

The chain recombines TRBV28 with TRBJ2-7, with 9 positions matching TRBD2. Germline V lookup: CDR1 MDHEN, CDR2 SYDVKM. V was clipped by 6 bases and J by 3 bases; unmatched bases: 12. The CDR3 sequence is 16 residues long. The CDR3 reads CASSLGLAGFLYEQYF. In DNA, the CDR3 is TGTGCCAGCAGCCTAGGGCTAGCGGGATTTCTCTACGAGCAGTACTTC.

The J gene is TRBJ1-4, the V gene TRBV4-1; D might be TRBD1 (6 bases). The length of the CDR3 is 16 residues. Deletions cut 3 bases from V and 2 bases from J, with 13 bases between. Germline assignment: CDR1 MGHRA and CDR2 YSYEKL. This CDR3 reads CASSQLMGATNEKLFF. CDR3 bases: TGCGCCAGCAGCCAGCTAATGGGGGCGACTAATGAAAAACTGTTTTTT.

The chain joins TRBV13 to TRBJ2-1; tentative D call: TRBD1 (6 bases). The CDR3 length is 15 residues. Trimming pared 3 bases from V and 1 base from J, leaving 10 bases between. CDR1 is PRHDT, CDR2 FYEKMQ, per germline (reference sequence). CDR3 sequence: CASSFRDKSYNEQFF. CDR3 bases: TGTGCCAGCAGCTTTCGGGACAAGTCCTACAATGAGCAGTTCTTC.

The chain couples TRBV6-7 to TRBJ1-3, with a weak D call TRBD1 (6 bases). TRBV6-7 is identified as an open reading frame with a role that is uncertain. V was shortened by 2 bases and J by 0 bases, with 17 bases between the two germline ends. The CDR3 extends over 18 amino acids. CDR3 in amino acids: CASSYKYREIASGNTIYF. CDR3 in DNA: TGTGCCAGCAGTTACAAGTACAGGGAGATAGCCTCTGGAAACACCATATATTTT.

The chain employs TRBV7-2 and TRBJ1-5, with TRBD1 as a possible D gene (6 bases). V was shortened by 5 bases and J by 2 bases, with 10 bases between the two germline ends. The CDR3 covers 14 residues. The germline V gene has CDR1 SGHTA and CDR2 FQGNSA. The CDR3 coding sequence is TGTGCCAGCAGCCAGACAGGAGGCAATCAGCCCCAGCATTTT. It specifies CASSQTGGNQPQHF.

The chain uses TRBV7-9 and TRBJ2-7; a weak D match, TRBD2 (5 bases). CDR1 and CDR2 from the germline V gene are SEHNR and FQNEAQ (reference sequence). V was pared by 3 bases and J by 1 base, with 7 bases between. The CDR3 has 13 amino acids. The CDR3 DNA is TGTGCCAGCAGCTTTGGCGGGTCCTACGAGCAGTACTTC. This sequence encodes CASSFGGSYEQYF.

The chain joins TRBV19 to TRBJ1-2; tentatively, D is TRBD1 (6 bases). The CDR3 has 17 amino acids. Trimming removed 3 bases at V and 5 bases at J, with 22 bases between. Germline V gene data show CDR1 as LNHDA and CDR2 as SQIVND (reference sequence). The CDR3: CASSMGVLTGNLYGYTF. In nucleotides, the CDR3 is TGTGCCAGTAGTATGGGGGTCTTGACAGGAAATTTATATGGCTACACCTTC.

The chain combines TRBV5-6 with TRBJ2-3; 9 nucleotides line up with TRBD2. Germline trimming cut 4 bases from V and 7 bases from J; bases unmatched to any gene: 16. Germline CDR1 reads SGHDT; CDR2 reads YYEEEE. CDR3 length: 17 amino acids. The CDR3 DNA is TGTGCCAGCAGCCCCACGTCGGCTAGCGGGACTACGTATACGCAGTATTTT. It translates to CASSPTSASGTTYTQYF.

J is TRBJ1-6 and V is TRBV11-1; D perhaps matches TRBD1 (5 bases). The germline V gene encodes CDR1 SGHAT and CDR2 FQDESV (reference sequence). V was pared by 1 base and J by 7 bases, with 5 bases between. The CDR3 sequence is 13 residues long. CDR3 sequence: CASSLEGNSPLHF. The DNA of the CDR3 is TGTGCCAGCAGCTTAGAGGGGAATTCACCCCTCCACTTT.

This chain links TRBV28 with TRBJ2-3; D uncertain. V was trimmed by 3 bases and J by 2 bases, leaving 6 bases between them. The CDR3 loop spans 13 amino acids. Germline CDR1 MDHEN, CDR2 SYDVKM. The CDR3 protein is CASSFSYTDTQYF. CDR3 DNA: TGTGCCAGCAGTTTTAGTTACACAGATACGCAGTATTTT. Filled out from reference TRBV28 and TRBJ2-3, the complete variable domain reads DVKVTQSSRYLVKRTGEKVFLECVQDMDHENMFWYRQDPGLGLRLIYFSYDVKMKEKGDIPEGYSVSREKKERFSLILESASTNQTSMYLCASSFSYTDTQYFGPGTRLTVL.

For this clone: An end of the junction differs from the germline gene, which may be a read error. The chain employs TRBV29-1 and TRBJ2-5; D remains ambiguous. This CDR3 contains 11 residues. Germline CDR1 SQVTM, CDR2 ANQGSEA. The CDR3 loop is CTVSPTETQYF. CDR3 bases: TGCACCGTTTCCCCTACGGAGACCCAGTACTTC.

The CDR3 loop reads CASSVALSGSYNEQFF. In nucleotides, the CDR3 is TGTGCCAGCAGCGTGGCCCTTAGCGGGTCCTACAATGAGCAGTTCTTC. The chain employs TRBV9 and TRBJ2-1; 7 positions match TRBD2. CDR1 SGDLS and CDR2 YYNGEE come from the germline V gene. V shed 2 bases, J shed 1 base, and the junction held 6 bases outside the gene matches. This CDR3 has 16 residues. Variable domain in full (rest from reference TRBV9 and TRBJ2-1): DSGVTQTPKHLITATGQRVTLRCSPRSGDLSVYWYQQSLDQGLQFLIQYYNGEERAKGNILERFSAQQFPDLHSELNLSSLELGDSALYFCASSVALSGSYNEQFFGPGTRLTVL.

This clone was counted a few times. This chain links TRBV10-3 with TRBJ2-7; a possible D gene is TRBD1 (5 bases). Per the germline V gene, CDR1 is ENHRY and CDR2 is SYGVKD. The CDR3 consists of 14 residues. V was clipped by 7 bases and J by 4 bases, with 17 bases between them. DNA of the CDR3: TGTGCCATCACCCCGACAGTGGATCGGTACGAGCAGTACTTC. Residues: CAITPTVDRYEQYF.

The chain combines TRBV4-1 with TRBJ2-1; TRBD2 agrees at 7 bases. CDR1 and CDR2 (germline): MGHRA, YSYEKL. The CDR3 is 15 amino acids. Trimming at V came to 4 bases and at J to 1 base, leaving 4 bases not matched to a gene. The CDR3: CASSPGGLSYNEQFF. The CDR3 DNA reads as TGCGCCAGCAGCCCCGGGGGACTATCCTACAATGAGCAGTTCTTC.

The genes are TRBV28 and TRBJ2-7, with 8 bases identical to TRBD2. The CDR3 length is 16 residues. The J segment lost 2 bases and the V segment lost 6 bases, leaving 12 bases of the junction unmatched. CDR1 MDHEN and CDR2 SYDVKM come from the germline V gene. CDR3 region: CASSYPWSGSPYEQYF. CDR3 coding DNA: TGTGCCAGCAGCTACCCCTGGAGCGGGAGCCCCTACGAGCAGTACTTC.